This TCR beta chain comes out of a study of T cells in Graves' hyperthyroidism and ophthalmopathy (dated by TCRdb to between 2018 and 2021). About the study as a whole: To identify distinguishing TCR V-J signatures, a discovery cohort of 95 to 100 patients was used, comprising 40 to 45 with Graves' ophthalmopathy and about 59 with stable Graves' hyperthyroidism. An independent validation cohort of fewer than 20 hyperthyroidism patients and over 15 patients who later progressed to ophthalmopathy tested prospective prediction of ophthalmopathy. The roughly 91 discovery patients were randomly divided into training and test sets at a 7:3 ratio. Thyroid tissue and blood T-cell repertoires from six Graves' hyperthyroidism patients were also compared in the study. Following sampling, methimazole starting at 30 mg daily was given to hyperthyroidism patients, and high-dose intravenous methylprednisolone was given to ophthalmopathy patients. TCR Vbeta CDR3 sequencing of 135 peripheral blood samples (over 40 ophthalmopathy, around 80 hyperthyroidism and some 17 progressor patients) is reported in the paper.

This clonotype was counted a few times. The antigen this receptor binds is unknown. No per-base quality is available; no much larger clone lies one base away. Amplification of TCR beta CDR3 regions was carried out from RNA transcripts. A first-round RT-PCR of the TCR CDR3 used the HTBI primer set with the Qiagen OneStep RT-PCR kit. The libraries were constructed in a second round of multiplex PCR and then size-selected and purified. Sequencing of the libraries was done on an Illumina HiSeq2000 using paired-end 100 bp reads. For the original study's pipeline: SOAPnuke was used to process the raw data, removing reads that contained adapters or uncalled bases, had a mean Phred below 15, or lacked an exact match to the constant primer or identifier. COPE v1.2.5 was used to merge high-quality paired reads, and clonotypes were defined as unique nucleotide sequences. Clonotypes were aligned to IMGT TRBV, TRBD and TRBJ reference segments using MiTCR v1.1. Analysis was restricted to V-J combinations with a frequency above 0.0001, which covered roughly 99% of repertoires. A TCS score was defined as the ratio of F50 (clonal expansion) to E x V (chaos), with BLOSUM62-based TCRdist applied between CDR3 peptides within each V-J. Welch's t-statistics and random forest reduced just over 500 V-J features to 13, which were used in a naive Bayes classifier (R e1071). The Morisita-Horn index was used to measure how similar the thyroid and blood repertoires were. Clones were called with MiXCR by TCRdb after fastp trimmed the public reads at Q25, and only in-frame beta chains were retained. Identical CDR3 protein sequences are pooled into one entry, listed with their most common genes and DNA. TCRdb's processing, not the authors' own work, is the source of the V and J calls. The sample table holds roughly 500,000 distinct CDR3 sequences, of which just over 45% were seen once. The ten largest clones capture around 17% of the sample.

Summary of the overall study and its limitations: Most expanded thyroid clonotypes (frequency above 0.001) were also found in blood, which suggests that blood repertoires may mirror thyroid immune responses. A 13 V-J signature model separated ophthalmopathy from stable hyperthyroidism, with 87.88% sensitivity and about 81% specificity in cross-validation and 80%/75% in testing. Sample size was not statistically predetermined, and investigators were not blinded to group allocation. During validation, the model predicted progression to ophthalmopathy a median of roughly 7.1 months ahead of onset, with approximately 70% sensitivity and around 72% specificity.

The CDR3 holds 13 amino acids from the cysteine to the phenylalanine. Kept here is only the CDR3 DNA, which spans 39 bases and is read in frame from base 1. The germline V and J ends show losses of 5 bases and 4 bases respectively, and no gene match explains 2 bases of the junction. Sequences SQVTM (CDR1) and ANQGSEA (CDR2) are obtained from the germline V gene. Any patient with an uncontrolled infection, another autoimmune disease, pregnancy or lactation was excluded. Diagnoses were based on clinical symptoms, serum thyroxine and TRAb, thyroid ultrasound and orbital computed tomography. Trizol reagent was used to extract total RNA, and RNA quality was then checked on an Agilent 2100 Bioanalyzer.

Sequencing input: peripheral blood or thyroid tissue (not recorded which). This receptor was taken from an adult woman with Graves' disease, either hyperthyroidism or ophthalmopathy (not recorded which). The V and J genes are TRBV29-1 and TRBJ2-5, and TRBD1 matches 12 of the central bases. CDR3 reads: CSVPGQGAETQYF. The DNA reads TGCAGCGTTCCGGGACAGGGGGCAGAGACCCAGTACTTC.